These 26 T cell receptor beta chains came from one sample sequenced in a study of T cell responses to AZD1222 COVID-19 vaccine. The protocol was immunoSEQ multiplex PCR, while the TCRdb copy is restricted to in-frame clones and leaves out a portion. The top ten clones hold 7.5% to 8% of a sample with 130,000 or so clones, about 89% of them seen once. The specimen comprised peripheral blood, sampled 28 days after the second dose of the MenACWY control vaccine. The receptors originated from an adult who received the MenACWY meningococcal vaccine as a control.

The J gene is TRBJ2-2, the V gene TRBV19; D uncertain. Looked up from germline, CDR1 is LNHDA and CDR2 is SQIVND (reference sequence). V lost 3 bases, J lost 10 bases, and 18 bases lay in between. This CDR3 has 15 residues. The CDR3 sequence: CASSMWADPSAELFF. In DNA form, the CDR3 reads TGTGCCAGTAGTATGTGGGCAGATCCTTCGGCGGAGCTGTTTTTT.

The chain links TRBV28 to TRBJ1-2; TRBD1 agrees at 9 bases. Germline V gives CDR1 MDHEN, CDR2 SYDVKM. The CDR3 runs 19 residues. V lost 1 base to trimming and J lost 3 bases; unmatched junction nucleotides: 15. The CDR3: CASSLSGLGKQGAYYGYTF. For the CDR3, the DNA is TGTGCCAGCAGTTTATCCGGTTTGGGAAAACAGGGGGCCTACTATGGCTACACCTTC.

This clone turned up a few times. The chain is built from TRBV12-3 or TRBV12-4 and TRBJ2-7; D is tentatively TRBD1 or TRBD2 (5 bases each). This CDR3 has 13 amino acids. V was clipped by 5 bases and J by 0 bases, with 8 bases between them. CDR3 loop: CASSTGTSYEQYF. In DNA form, the CDR3 reads TGTGCCAGCAGTACCGGGACCTCCTACGAGCAGTACTTC.

This clone has just one count. J is TRBJ2-5 and V is TRBV10-3; 11 bases are shared with TRBD1. The CDR3 spans 17 residues. With 2 bases clipped from V and 5 bases from J, the junction kept 10 bases outside the gene matches. CDR1 is ENHRY, CDR2 SYGVKD, per germline. CDR3 loop: CAISERTGGGIRETQYF. Here the CDR3 DNA reads TGTGCCATCAGTGAGAGGACAGGGGGCGGGATCCGGGAGACCCAGTACTTC.

This chain joins TRBV30 and TRBJ2-3; D may be TRBD1 (5 bases). The CDR3 is 13 residues long. Germline V CDR1 and CDR2: GTSNPN, SVGIG (reference sequence). V lost 0 bases and J 4 bases, leaving 8 bases between the germline ends. The CDR3 DNA reads as TGTGCCTGGAGTGTCTTCAGGGCAGATACGCAGTATTTT. Residues: CAWSVFRADTQYF. Full variable domain (missing parts from reference TRBV30 and TRBJ2-3): SQTIHQWPATLVQPVGSPLSLECTVEGTSNPNLYWYRQAAGRGLQLLFYSVGIGQISSEVPQNLSASRPQDRQFILSSKKLLLSDSGFYLCAWSVFRADTQYFGPGTRLTVL.

V usage is TRBV19 and J usage is TRBJ2-5; 10 positions match TRBD2. CDR1 and CDR2 (germline): LNHDA, SQIVND (reference sequence). The V gene end was trimmed by 3 bases and the J gene end by 5 bases; junction bases not matched to a gene: 6. CDR3 length: 15 amino acids. This CDR3 reads CASSISGGATETQYF. The CDR3 DNA sequence: TGTGCCAGTAGTATCAGCGGGGGGGCCACCGAGACCCAGTACTTC.

The CDR3 DNA is TGTGCCGTGAGTATGGGCACAGATACGCAGTATTTT. This translates into CAVSMGTDTQYF. V gene TRBV10-3 combines with J gene TRBJ2-3; D unclear. The CDR3 loop spans 12 amino acids. V was pared by 11 bases and J by 1 base, with 10 bases between. Germline CDR1 ENHRY, CDR2 SYGVKD.

The gene calls are TRBV11-2 and TRBJ2-2; D possibly corresponds to TRBD1 (6 bases). Germline V CDR1 and CDR2: SGHAT, FQNNGV. V was clipped by 3 bases and J by 5 bases, with 25 bases between them. The CDR3 has 19 residues. CDR3: CASSFKATTTVGTTGELFF. For the CDR3, the DNA is TGTGCCAGCAGCTTTAAGGCTACTACGACAGTGGGGACAACCGGGGAGCTGTTTTTT.

The chain couples TRBV10-3 to TRBJ2-1, with 9 bases lining up with TRBD1. Germline-derived CDR1 and CDR2 are ENHRY and SYGVKD. V shed 10 bases, J shed 8 bases, and the junction held 12 bases outside the gene matches. The CDR3 extends over 14 amino acids. CDR3 sequence (DNA): TGTGCCACAACCCAGGGACAGGGTGGGGATGAGCAGTTCTTC. Its protein is CATTQGQGGDEQFF.

This chain joins TRBV7-9 and TRBJ1-1, with D perhaps TRBD1 (6 bases). The CDR3 runs to 16 residues. V lost 1 base to trimming and J lost 1 base, with 13 bases between them. The germline V gene encodes CDR1 SEHNR and CDR2 FQNEAQ (reference sequence). Written as DNA, the CDR3 is TGTGCCAGCAGCTTAGGTGTCGACAGGCCGAACACTGAAGCTTTCTTT. It translates to CASSLGVDRPNTEAFF.

The chain employs TRBV6-2 or TRBV6-3 and TRBJ2-1, with 8 bases matching TRBD2. Germline trimming cut 5 bases from V and 10 bases from J; bases unmatched to any gene: 16. Germline-derived CDR1 and CDR2 are MNHEY and SVGEGT. There are 16 residues in the CDR3. CDR3 coding DNA: TGTGCCAGCAGTCCCCCAGCTAGCGGGTTTAAAGGGGAGCAGTTCTTC. Its translation: CASSPPASGFKGEQFF.

V and J are TRBV10-1 and TRBJ2-1, with 14 positions matching TRBD2. There are 18 residues in the CDR3. Trimming cost V 6 bases and J 8 bases; bases outside gene matches: 15. Germline values: CDR1 WNHNN, CDR2 SYGVQD (reference sequence). CDR3 bases: TGCGCCAGCAGCGCAATACCGGGACTAGCGGGAGATGGAGATGAGCAGTTCTTC. It codes for CASSAIPGLAGDGDEQFF.

V and J are TRBV2 and TRBJ2-5; 7 nucleotides match TRBD1. CDR3 length equals 14 residues. V lost 7 bases to trimming and J lost 2 bases; unmatched junction nucleotides: 7. CDR1 SNHLY and CDR2 FYNNEI come from the germline V gene. The CDR3 is CASNPTGVQETQYF. The CDR3 bases are TGTGCCAGCAACCCAACAGGGGTACAAGAGACCCAGTACTTC. Drawing the rest from reference TRBV2 and TRBJ2-5, the complete variable domain is EPEVTQTPSHQVTQMGQEVILRCVPISNHLYFYWYRQILGQKVEFLVSFYNNEISEKSEIFDDQFSVERPDGSNFTLKIRSTKLEDSAMYFCASNPTGVQETQYFGPGTRLLVL.

The V gene is TRBV28, the J gene TRBJ1-5, with a weak D call TRBD1 (5 bases). V gave up 6 bases and J gave up 0 bases, with 15 bases separating them. The germline V gene encodes CDR1 MDHEN and CDR2 SYDVKM. This CDR3 is built from 16 residues. The CDR3: CASRVGAALSNQPQHF. CDR3 DNA: TGTGCCAGCAGGGTTGGGGCAGCACTTAGCAATCAGCCCCAGCATTTT.

The chain links TRBV28 to TRBJ1-6, with unresolved D. Trimming removed 2 bases from V and 0 bases from J, with 5 bases in between. There are 15 residues in the CDR3. Per germline, CDR1 MDHEN and CDR2 SYDVKM. DNA for the CDR3: TGTGCCAGCAGTTTAGCAGTCTCCTATAATTCACCCCTCCACTTT. Amino acids: CASSLAVSYNSPLHF.

Regarding this clone: Other DNA variants within this sample encode the same CDR3. The genes are TRBV19 and TRBJ2-7; unclear D gene. Germline loops: CDR1 LNHDA, CDR2 SQIVND (reference sequence). Between the trimmed V and J ends, which lost 1 base and 0 bases, there was a span of 7 bases. The CDR3 length is 14 residues. The DNA for the CDR3 is TGTGCCAGTAGTATAGCCAGGAGCTCCTACGAGCAGTACTTC. Its protein is CASSIARSSYEQYF. Looking up the rest from reference TRBV19 and TRBJ2-7 gives the full variable domain: DGGITQSPKYLFRKEGQNVTLSCEQNLNHDAMYWYRQDPGQGLRLIYYSQIVNDFQKGDIAEGYSVSREKKESFPLTVTSAQKNPTAFYLCASSIARSSYEQYFGPGTRLTVT.

In this sample, this clone turned up once. The rearrangement uses TRBV6-6 and TRBJ2-7; maybe TRBD2 (6 bases). The germline V gene has CDR1 MNHNY and CDR2 SVGAGI (reference sequence). V lost 5 bases and J 5 bases, leaving 10 bases between the germline ends. The CDR3 contains 12 residues. Here the CDR3 reads CASSRGSHEQYF. In nucleotides, the CDR3 is TGTGCCAGCAGTCGGGGGTCCCACGAGCAGTACTTC.

The chain joins TRBV9 to TRBJ2-1; D remains unclear. From germline, CDR1 is SGDLS and CDR2 YYNGEE. The V gene lost 3 bases and the J gene lost 7 bases, with 11 bases spanning the gap. The CDR3 loop spans 13 amino acids. The DNA of the CDR3 is TGTGCCAGCAGCGGGCTGGCTAAAAATGAGCAGTTCTTC. Translating it yields CASSGLAKNEQFF.

The CDR3 spells CATSRGWGPEKSGELFF. The CDR3 nucleotides read TGTGCCACCAGCCGGGGTTGGGGTCCGGAAAAGTCCGGGGAGCTGTTTTTT. V gene TRBV15 combines with J gene TRBJ2-2, with D tentatively TRBD2 (5 bases). Trimming cost V 5 bases and J 6 bases, with 22 bases left between them. The germline gives CDR1 LNHNV, CDR2 YYDKDF (reference sequence). The CDR3 contains 17 residues. Using reference TRBV15 and TRBJ2-2 for the parts outside the CDR3, the full variable domain is DAMVIQNPRYQVTQFGKPVTLSCSQTLNHNVMYWYQQKSSQAPKLLFHYYDKDFNNEADTPDNFQSRRPNTSFCFLDIRSPGLGDTAMYLCATSRGWGPEKSGELFFGEGSRLTVL.

This chain links TRBV7-2 with TRBJ2-3; the D is unclear. The V end was cut by 8 bases, the J end by 3 bases, with 15 bases between. The CDR3 is 14 amino acids. Germline V gene lookup returns CDR1 SGHTA and CDR2 FQGNSA. CDR3 nucleotide sequence: TGTGCCAGCCTACTTATGACTGCAACAGATACGCAGTATTTT. It codes for CASLLMTATDTQYF.

V usage is TRBV9 and J usage is TRBJ2-2; the match to TRBD2 covers 7 bases. Per the germline V gene, CDR1 is SGDLS and CDR2 is YYNGEE. The CDR3 loop spans 17 amino acids. Trimming took 0 bases from V and 6 from J; bases not matched to a gene: 11. The CDR3 here is CASSVVKRAGDPGELFF. The CDR3 DNA reads TGTGCCAGCAGCGTAGTGAAACGTGCGGGAGATCCCGGGGAGCTGTTTTTT.

This chain joins TRBV27 and TRBJ1-4; 8 bases map to TRBD1. Germline CDR1 MNHEY, CDR2 SMNVEV (reference sequence). CDR3 length: 15 amino acids. V lost 3 bases and J lost 1; bases outside the gene matches: 1. The CDR3 here is CASSFGTGTNEKLFF. CDR3 in DNA: TGTGCCAGCAGTTTCGGGACAGGAACTAATGAAAAACTGTTTTTT.

The chain has TRBV19 and TRBJ2-1, with D hard to call. The germline V and J ends were trimmed by 6 bases and 9 bases, with 18 bases remaining between them. The CDR3 sequence is 14 residues long. Germline CDR1 and CDR2: LNHDA and SQIVND (reference sequence). Written as DNA, the CDR3 is TGTGCCAGTAGCCAGGCTCCTTCATTGGGTGAGCAGTTCTTC. Protein product: CASSQAPSLGEQFF.

The genes are TRBV5-1 and TRBJ1-4, with D hard to call. Per germline, CDR1 SGHRS and CDR2 YFSETQ. This CDR3 contains 14 residues. V lost 4 bases and J lost 8, with 15 bases in between. The CDR3 bases are TGCGCCAGCAGCCCGGACCTCCGGGAGGAAAAACTGTTTTTT. Its translation: CASSPDLREEKLFF.

The chain links TRBV6-2 or TRBV6-3 to TRBJ1-6; 8 nucleotides agree with TRBD1. CDR3 length: 16 residues. With V trimmed by 5 bases and J by 7 bases, 10 bases remained unmatched. Looked up from germline, CDR1 is MNHEY and CDR2 is SVGEGT. CDR3 sequence reads: CASSRPTWTGNSPLHF. For the CDR3, the DNA is TGTGCCAGCAGTCGGCCGACCTGGACAGGGAATTCACCCCTCCACTTT.

The V call is TRBV7-2, the J call TRBJ2-5, with 9 bases matching TRBD2. Unmatched junction bases numbered 13, after V lost 6 bases and J lost 5 bases. The CDR3 contains 16 residues. The V gene's germline CDR1 is SGHTA and CDR2 FQGNSA. The CDR3 nucleotides are TGTGCCAGCAGTCTGGAAGGCGGGGGGGGACGGGAGACCCAGTACTTC. Translated, it gives CASSLEGGGGRETQYF.